This TCR beta chain was identified during a study of T-cell reconstitution after alpha-beta-depleted transplantation in children. Findings and limits, study-wide: Roughly two months post-transplant, alpha-beta T cells reportedly originated from several hundred graft clones that had expanded. T-cell counts and diversity at one year post-transplant came mainly from newly produced T cells. Surviving recipient T cells and thymic progenitors produced the high day-60 TCRbeta diversity seen in some patients.

CDR1 and CDR2 (germline): KGHSH, LQKENI. This CDR3 has 13 residues. V dropped 3 bases and J dropped 8 bases, with 13 bases sitting between them. Unique molecular identifiers were used to barcode this TCRbeta library. TCRdb processed the PCR reads anew with MiXCR; each CDR3 protein has one entry. The data show more than 400,000 distinct CDR3 sequences, with approximately 10% seen just once and about 14% held by the top ten. This clonotype has only a few counts. The antigen remains unidentified. Material: PBMCs, mostly from graft donor cells, obtained 180 days after TCRalphabeta/CD19-depleted stem cell transplant. The TCR originated in a female patient between 2 and 15 years old who had a stem cell transplant for aplastic anemia, so the T cells may come from the graft donor. The chain carries TRBV18 and TRBJ1-1; a possible D gene is TRBD1 (6 bases). In nucleotides, the CDR3 is TGTGCCAGCTCACCGCGACAGGAAATCGAAGCTTTCTTT. Its translation is CASSPRQEIEAFF.